The T cell receptor beta chain described here comes from a study of blood T cell repertoires in COVID-19. In the original analysis: Amplifying reference gene primers gave estimates of nucleated cell counts. Some clones are missing from TCRdb's copy, which holds only in-frame ones; the method was immunoSEQ multiplex PCR. V and J calls and clone size follow that table, whereas D and trimming were derived from the DNA. Of 250,000 or so clones listed, roughly 82% are singletons. In this sample, this clone turned up a few times. The CDR3 is 15 residues long. Germline V gene sequence: CDR1 MNHNS, CDR2 SASEGT. The ends lost 2 bases at V and 6 bases at J; junction bases unmatched: 6.

This receptor was taken from an older woman with acute or convalescent COVID-19. Sequencing was carried out using peripheral blood. This chain links TRBV6-1 with TRBJ1-5, with TRBD1 matching over 8 bases. CDR3 sequence reads: CASSEMTGDGQPQHF. The CDR3 DNA reads TGTGCCAGCAGTGAAATGACAGGGGACGGTCAGCCCCAGCATTTT.